These 10 T cell receptor beta chains were all obtained from the same sample, sequenced in a study of PD-L1 blockade in urothelial cancer. Sequencing was performed with immunoSEQ multiplex PCR; in TCRdb, only in-frame clones are kept and a portion is missing. The repertoire holds some 84,000 clones, with 87% as singletons. Material: PBMCs, obtained around atezolizumab (anti-PD-L1) treatment. The source is a woman between 65 and 79 years old with urothelial cancer.

This clone was seen more than once but under ten times. The chain uses TRBV5-1 and TRBJ1-4; D gene unclear. The CDR3 contains 14 residues. In germline, CDR1 is SGHRS, CDR2 YFSETQ. V was trimmed by 0 bases and J by 3 bases, leaving 6 bases between them. The CDR3 sequence: CASSLGQANEKLFF. DNA for the CDR3: TGCGCCAGCAGCTTGGGGCAGGCTAATGAAAAACTGTTTTTT.

This clone was counted once. This sequence joins TRBV15 and TRBJ2-3; 8 nucleotides align to TRBD1. V was pared by 6 bases and J by 1 base, with 0 bases of the junction left unmatched. Germline-derived CDR1 and CDR2 are LNHNV and YYDKDF (reference sequence). The CDR3 contains 13 residues. DNA for the CDR3: TGTGCCACCAGGACAGGGGGCACAGATACGCAGTATTTT. This gives the protein CATRTGGTDTQYF.

V and J are TRBV2 and TRBJ2-1; 12 nucleotides line up with TRBD2. This CDR3 contains 14 residues. The V and J ends lost 6 bases and 5 bases, in that order; junction bases with no gene match: 2. Germline CDR1 SNHLY, CDR2 FYNNEI. DNA for the CDR3: TGTGCCAGCAGGAGACTAGCGGGGGACAATGAGCAGTTCTTC. Protein sequence: CASRRLAGDNEQFF.

The V and J genes are TRBV5-1 and TRBJ1-5; TRBD1 matches at 7 bases. Per the germline V gene, CDR1 is SGHRS and CDR2 is YFSETQ. The CDR3 is 14 amino acids. V lost 4 bases and J lost 5; bases outside the gene matches: 6. As DNA, the CDR3 is TGCGCCAGCAGCACCGGGACAGAGGATCAGCCCCAGCATTTT. It specifies CASSTGTEDQPQHF. Full variable domain (missing parts from reference TRBV5-1 and TRBJ1-5): KAGVTQTPRYLIKTRGQQVTLSCSPISGHRSVSWYQQTPGQGLQFLFEYFSETQRNKGNFPGRFSGRQFSNSRSEMNVSTLELGDSALYLCASSTGTEDQPQHFGDGTRLSIL.

The chain is built from TRBV5-4 and TRBJ1-2, with D maybe TRBD1 (6 bases). Germline CDR1 and CDR2: SGHNT and YYREEE (reference sequence). V shed 2 bases and J shed 2 bases, with 13 bases lying between them. CDR3 length: 15 amino acids. CDR3 protein: CASSFPEQGNYGYTF. In DNA, the CDR3 is TGTGCCAGCAGCTTTCCGGAACAGGGAAACTATGGCTACACCTTC.

The rearrangement links TRBV10-1 to TRBJ2-3; TRBD2 matches 8 bases. V gave up 0 bases and J gave up 0 bases; unmatched junction bases: 2. Germline CDR1 is WNHNN and CDR2 is SYGVQD (reference sequence). The CDR3 extends over 16 amino acids. Here the CDR3 DNA reads TGCGCCAGCAGTGAGTCTTTAGCGGGGAGCACAGATACGCAGTATTTT. Its translation is CASSESLAGSTDTQYF.

The chain uses TRBV5-1 and TRBJ2-5, with 7 bases lining up with TRBD1. Germline-derived CDR1 and CDR2 are SGHRS and YFSETQ. The CDR3 loop spans 14 amino acids. V lost 4 bases and J lost 2; bases outside the gene matches: 5. The chain's CDR3 is CASSPGQVQETQYF. The DNA for the CDR3 is TGCGCCAGCAGCCCAGGACAGGTTCAAGAGACCCAGTACTTC.

The V and J genes are TRBV18 and TRBJ2-7, with TRBD2 matching 8 bases. The CDR3 sequence is 15 residues long. Per germline, CDR1 KGHSH and CDR2 LQKENI. The junction had 3 bases not matched to a gene; V was cut back by 0 bases and J by 2 bases. The CDR3 sequence: CASSPPPGGAYEQYF. CDR3 sequence (DNA): TGTGCCAGCTCACCACCCCCGGGGGGGGCCTACGAGCAGTACTTC.

The J gene is TRBJ2-5, the V gene TRBV7-9, with TRBD1 matching over 7 bases. J lost 0 bases, V lost 8 bases, and 12 bases had no gene match. The CDR3 covers 16 residues. In germline, CDR1 is SEHNR, CDR2 FQNEAQ (reference sequence). The CDR3 DNA reads TGTGCCAGCCCTTCGAAGGGGGCGCCGAACCAAGAGACCCAGTACTTC. Translated: CASPSKGAPNQETQYF.

This rearrangement joins TRBV9 to TRBJ2-1; no clear D gene. Germline CDR1 and CDR2: SGDLS and YYNGEE. V was cut by 0 bases and J by 0 bases, with 7 bases left in between. This CDR3 is 15 amino acids long. This CDR3 is CASSVVGDSYNEQFF. The CDR3 DNA reads as TGTGCCAGCAGCGTAGTTGGAGACTCCTACAATGAGCAGTTCTTC. The full variable domain, rest sourced from reference TRBV9 and TRBJ2-1, is DSGVTQTPKHLITATGQRVTLRCSPRSGDLSVYWYQQSLDQGLQFLIQYYNGEERAKGNILERFSAQQFPDLHSELNLSSLELGDSALYFCASSVVGDSYNEQFFGPGTRLTVL.